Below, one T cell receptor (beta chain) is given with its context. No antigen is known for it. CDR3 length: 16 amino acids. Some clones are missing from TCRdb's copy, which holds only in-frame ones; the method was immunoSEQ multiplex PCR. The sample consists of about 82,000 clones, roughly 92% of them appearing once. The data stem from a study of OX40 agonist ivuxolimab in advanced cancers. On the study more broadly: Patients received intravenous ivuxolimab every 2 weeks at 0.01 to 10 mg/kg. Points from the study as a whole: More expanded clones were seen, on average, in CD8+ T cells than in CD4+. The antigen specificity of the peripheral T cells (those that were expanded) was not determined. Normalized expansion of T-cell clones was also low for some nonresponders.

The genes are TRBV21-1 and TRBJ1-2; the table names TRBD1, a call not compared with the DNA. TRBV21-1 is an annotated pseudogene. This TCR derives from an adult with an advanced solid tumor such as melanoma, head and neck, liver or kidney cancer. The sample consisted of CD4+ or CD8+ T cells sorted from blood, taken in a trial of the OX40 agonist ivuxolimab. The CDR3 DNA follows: TGTGCCAGCAACACCCGAAGGGGACATAGAGGGTCGTGGTACACCTTC. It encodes CASNTRRGHRGSWYTF.